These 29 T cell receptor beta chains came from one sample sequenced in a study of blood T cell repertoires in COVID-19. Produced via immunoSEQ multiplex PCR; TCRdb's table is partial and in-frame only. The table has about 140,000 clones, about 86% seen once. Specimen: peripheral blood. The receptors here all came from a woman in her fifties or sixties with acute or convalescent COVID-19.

The CDR3 sequence: CASTRTGGVHYEQYF. DNA of the CDR3: TGTGCCAGCACCAGAACAGGGGGTGTTCACTACGAGCAGTACTTC. The chain is built from TRBV6-5 and TRBJ2-7; TRBD1 matches 8 bases. Losses at the gene ends were 7 bases for V and 3 bases for J; bases not matched to a gene: 11. CDR1 and CDR2 from the germline V gene are MNHEY and SVGAGI. The CDR3 runs to 15 residues.

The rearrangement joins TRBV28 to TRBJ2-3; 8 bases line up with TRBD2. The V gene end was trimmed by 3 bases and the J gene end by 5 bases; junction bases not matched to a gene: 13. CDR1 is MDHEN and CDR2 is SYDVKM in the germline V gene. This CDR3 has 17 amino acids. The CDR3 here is CASSFMGRGEYLDTQYF. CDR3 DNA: TGTGCCAGCAGTTTTATGGGGCGGGGGGAGTACTTAGATACGCAGTATTTT.

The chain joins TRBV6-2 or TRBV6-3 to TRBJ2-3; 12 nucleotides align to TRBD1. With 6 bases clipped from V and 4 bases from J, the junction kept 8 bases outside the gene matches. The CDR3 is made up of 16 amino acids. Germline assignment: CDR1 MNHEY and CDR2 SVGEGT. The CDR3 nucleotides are TGTGCCAGCAGCCCCGTGGGACAGGGGGCCCCAGATACGCAGTATTTT. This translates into CASSPVGQGAPDTQYF.

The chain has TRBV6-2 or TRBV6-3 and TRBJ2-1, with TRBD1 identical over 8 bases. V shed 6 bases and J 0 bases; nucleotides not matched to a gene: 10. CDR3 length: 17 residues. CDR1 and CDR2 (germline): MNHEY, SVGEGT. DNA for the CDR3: TGTGCCAGCAGCTCCTGGACAGGGCCTAGCTCCTACAATGAGCAGTTCTTC. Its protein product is CASSSWTGPSSYNEQFF.

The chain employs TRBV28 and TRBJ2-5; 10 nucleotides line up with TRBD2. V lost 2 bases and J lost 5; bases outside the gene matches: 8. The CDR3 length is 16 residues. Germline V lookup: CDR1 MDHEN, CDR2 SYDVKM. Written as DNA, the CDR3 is TGTGCCAGCAGTTTAGGAGTAGCGGGGGGTGGGGAGACCCAGTACTTC. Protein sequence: CASSLGVAGGGETQYF. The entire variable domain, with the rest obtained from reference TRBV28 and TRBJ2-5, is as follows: DVKVTQSSRYLVKRTGEKVFLECVQDMDHENMFWYRQDPGLGLRLIYFSYDVKMKEKGDIPEGYSVSREKKERFSLILESASTNQTSMYLCASSLGVAGGGETQYFGPGTRLLVL.

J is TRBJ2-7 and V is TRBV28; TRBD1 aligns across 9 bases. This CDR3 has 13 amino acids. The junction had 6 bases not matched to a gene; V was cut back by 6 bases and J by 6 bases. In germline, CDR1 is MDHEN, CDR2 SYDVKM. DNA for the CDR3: TGTGCCAGCAGCAGGGGACAGGGCGGCGAGCAGTACTTC. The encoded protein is CASSRGQGGEQYF.

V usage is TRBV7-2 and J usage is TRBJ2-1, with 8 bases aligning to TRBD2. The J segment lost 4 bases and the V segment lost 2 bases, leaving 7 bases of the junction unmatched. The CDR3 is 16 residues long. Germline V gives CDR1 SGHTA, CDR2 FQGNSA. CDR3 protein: CASSLSGSGAYNEQFF. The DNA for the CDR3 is TGTGCCAGCAGCTTATCGGGTAGCGGGGCTTACAATGAGCAGTTCTTC.

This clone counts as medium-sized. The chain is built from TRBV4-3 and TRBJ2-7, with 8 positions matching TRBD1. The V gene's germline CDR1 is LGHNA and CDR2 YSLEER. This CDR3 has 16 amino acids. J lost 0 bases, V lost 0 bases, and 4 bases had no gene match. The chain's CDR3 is CASSQDPGGRSYEQYF. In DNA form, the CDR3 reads TGCGCCAGCAGCCAAGACCCAGGGGGCCGCTCCTACGAGCAGTACTTC.

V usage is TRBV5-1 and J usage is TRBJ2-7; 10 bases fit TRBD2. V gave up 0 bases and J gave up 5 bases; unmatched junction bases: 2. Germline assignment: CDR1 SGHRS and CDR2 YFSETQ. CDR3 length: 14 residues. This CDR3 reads CASSLGGLADEQYF. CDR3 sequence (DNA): TGCGCCAGCAGCTTGGGCGGACTAGCGGACGAGCAGTACTTC.

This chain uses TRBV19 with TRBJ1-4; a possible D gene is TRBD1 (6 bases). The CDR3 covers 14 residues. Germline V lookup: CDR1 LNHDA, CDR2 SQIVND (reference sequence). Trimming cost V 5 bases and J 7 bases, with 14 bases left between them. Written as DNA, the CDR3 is TGTGCCAGTAGTCGACAGGATGGGCCTGAAAAACTGTTTTTT. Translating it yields CASSRQDGPEKLFF.

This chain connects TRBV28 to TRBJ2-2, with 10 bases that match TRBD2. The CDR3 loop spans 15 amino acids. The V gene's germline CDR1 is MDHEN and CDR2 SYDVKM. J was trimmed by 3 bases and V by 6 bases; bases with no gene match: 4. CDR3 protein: CASRYSGGHTGELFF. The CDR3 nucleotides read TGTGCCAGCAGATATAGCGGGGGGCACACCGGGGAGCTGTTTTTT.

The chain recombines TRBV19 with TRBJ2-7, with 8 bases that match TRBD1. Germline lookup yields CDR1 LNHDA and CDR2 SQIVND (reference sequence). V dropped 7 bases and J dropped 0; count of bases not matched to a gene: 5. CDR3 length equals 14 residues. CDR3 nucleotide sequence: TGTGCCAGTAATGGACAGGGCCTCTCCTACGAGCAGTACTTC. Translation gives CASNGQGLSYEQYF.

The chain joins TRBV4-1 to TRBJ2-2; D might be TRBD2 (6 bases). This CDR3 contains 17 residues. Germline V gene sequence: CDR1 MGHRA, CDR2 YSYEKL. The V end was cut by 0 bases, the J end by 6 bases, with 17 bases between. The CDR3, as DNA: TGCGCCAGCAGCCAAGATAGTGCGGGGCGTATCGCCGGGGAGCTGTTTTTT. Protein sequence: CASSQDSAGRIAGELFF.

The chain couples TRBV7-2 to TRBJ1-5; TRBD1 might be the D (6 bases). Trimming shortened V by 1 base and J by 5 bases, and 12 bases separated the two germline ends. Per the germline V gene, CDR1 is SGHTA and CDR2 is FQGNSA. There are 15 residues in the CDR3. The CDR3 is CASSLGGGQDQPQHF. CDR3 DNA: TGTGCCAGCAGCTTAGGTGGGGGCCAAGATCAGCCCCAGCATTTT.

CDR3 in DNA: TGTGCCAGCAGTTCACAGGGTTGGAATTCACCCCTCCACTTT. Translating gives CASSSQGWNSPLHF. The V call is TRBV27, the J call TRBJ1-6; tentatively, D is TRBD1 (6 bases). CDR3 length: 14 amino acids. The germline V gene has CDR1 MNHEY and CDR2 SMNVEV (reference sequence). V lost 4 bases, J lost 7 bases, and 11 bases lay in between.

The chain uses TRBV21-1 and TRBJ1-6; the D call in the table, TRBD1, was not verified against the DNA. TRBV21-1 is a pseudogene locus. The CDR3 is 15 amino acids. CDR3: CASSKGGTGGSPLHF. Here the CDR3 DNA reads TGTGCCAGCAGCAAAGGGGGGACAGGAGGATCACCCCTCCACTTT.

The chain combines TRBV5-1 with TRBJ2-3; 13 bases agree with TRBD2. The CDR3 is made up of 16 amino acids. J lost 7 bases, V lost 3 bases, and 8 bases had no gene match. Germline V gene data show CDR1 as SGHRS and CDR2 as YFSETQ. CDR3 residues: CASSSTSGGPTYTQYF. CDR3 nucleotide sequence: TGCGCCAGCAGCTCGACTAGCGGGGGGCCAACATATACGCAGTATTTT.

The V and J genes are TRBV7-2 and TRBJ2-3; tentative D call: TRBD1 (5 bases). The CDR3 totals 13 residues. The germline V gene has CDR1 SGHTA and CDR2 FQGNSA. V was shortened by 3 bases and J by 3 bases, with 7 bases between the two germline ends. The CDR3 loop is CASSFQGTDTQYF. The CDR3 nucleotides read TGTGCCAGCAGCTTTCAGGGTACAGATACGCAGTATTTT.

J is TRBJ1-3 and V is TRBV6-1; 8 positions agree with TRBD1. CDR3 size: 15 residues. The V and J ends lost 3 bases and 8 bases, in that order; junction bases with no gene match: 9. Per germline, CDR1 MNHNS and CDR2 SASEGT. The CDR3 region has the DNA TGTGCCAGCAGTGACCAACCAGGGGGCACGGACACCATATATTTT. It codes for CASSDQPGGTDTIYF.

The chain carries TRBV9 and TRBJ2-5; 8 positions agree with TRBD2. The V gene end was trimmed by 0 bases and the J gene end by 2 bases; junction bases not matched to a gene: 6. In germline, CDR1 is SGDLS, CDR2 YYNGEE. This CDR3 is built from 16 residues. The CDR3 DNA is TGTGCCAGCAGCGTAGCTCAAAGCGGGGGACAAGAGACCCAGTACTTC. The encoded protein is CASSVAQSGGQETQYF.

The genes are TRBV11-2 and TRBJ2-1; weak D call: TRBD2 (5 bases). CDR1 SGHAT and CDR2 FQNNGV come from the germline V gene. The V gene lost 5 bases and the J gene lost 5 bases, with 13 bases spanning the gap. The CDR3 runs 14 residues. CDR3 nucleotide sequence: TGTGCCAGCAGCCCCCGTGAAGCGGACAATGAGCAGTTCTTC. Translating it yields CASSPREADNEQFF.

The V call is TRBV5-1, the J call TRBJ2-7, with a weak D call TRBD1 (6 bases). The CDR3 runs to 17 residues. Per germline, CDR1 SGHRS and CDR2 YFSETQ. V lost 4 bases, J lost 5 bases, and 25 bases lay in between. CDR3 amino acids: CASSPTRYRVGDHEQYF. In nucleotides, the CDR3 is TGCGCCAGCAGCCCGACCCGTTACAGGGTCGGTGATCACGAGCAGTACTTC.

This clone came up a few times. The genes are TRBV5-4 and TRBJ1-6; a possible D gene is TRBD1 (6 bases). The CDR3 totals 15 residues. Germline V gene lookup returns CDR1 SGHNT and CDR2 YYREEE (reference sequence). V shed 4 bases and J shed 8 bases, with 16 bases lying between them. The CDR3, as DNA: TGTGCCAGCAGCCCGAGAGGTTCAGGGGATTCACCCCTCCACTTT. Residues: CASSPRGSGDSPLHF.

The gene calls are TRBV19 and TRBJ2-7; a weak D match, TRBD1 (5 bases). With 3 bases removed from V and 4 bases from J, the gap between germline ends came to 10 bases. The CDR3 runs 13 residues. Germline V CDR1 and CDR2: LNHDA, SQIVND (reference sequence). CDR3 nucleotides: TGTGCCAGTAGTATCGACAGACAATACGAGCAGTACTTC. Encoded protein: CASSIDRQYEQYF. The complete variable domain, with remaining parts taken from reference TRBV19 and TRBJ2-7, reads DGGITQSPKYLFRKEGQNVTLSCEQNLNHDAMYWYRQDPGQGLRLIYYSQIVNDFQKGDIAEGYSVSREKKESFPLTVTSAQKNPTAFYLCASSIDRQYEQYFGPGTRLTVT.

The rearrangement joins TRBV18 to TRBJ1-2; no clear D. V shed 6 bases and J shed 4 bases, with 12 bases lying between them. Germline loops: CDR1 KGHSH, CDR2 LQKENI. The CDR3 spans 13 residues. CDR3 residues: CASSLTGIYGYTF. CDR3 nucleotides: TGTGCCAGCTCCCTGACGGGGATCTATGGCTACACCTTC.

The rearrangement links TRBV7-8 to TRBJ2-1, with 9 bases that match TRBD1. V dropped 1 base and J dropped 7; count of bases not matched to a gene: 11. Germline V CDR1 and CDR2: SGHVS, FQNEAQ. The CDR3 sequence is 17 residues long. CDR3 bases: TGTGCCAGCAGCTTAGGAGGCGGCACAGGGGGCGGGAATGAGCAGTTCTTC. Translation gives CASSLGGGTGGGNEQFF.

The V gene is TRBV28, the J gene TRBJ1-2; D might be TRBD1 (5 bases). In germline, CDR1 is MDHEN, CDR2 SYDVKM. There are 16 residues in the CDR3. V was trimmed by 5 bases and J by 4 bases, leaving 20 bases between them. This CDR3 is CASSVPTGPRAYGYTF. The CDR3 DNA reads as TGTGCCAGCAGTGTCCCTACAGGTCCCCGGGCCTATGGCTACACCTTC.

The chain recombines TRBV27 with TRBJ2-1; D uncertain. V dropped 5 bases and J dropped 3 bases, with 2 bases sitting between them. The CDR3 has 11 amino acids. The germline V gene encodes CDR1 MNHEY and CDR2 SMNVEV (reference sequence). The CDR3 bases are TGTGCCAGCAGTCACTACAATGAGCAGTTCTTC. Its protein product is CASSHYNEQFF.

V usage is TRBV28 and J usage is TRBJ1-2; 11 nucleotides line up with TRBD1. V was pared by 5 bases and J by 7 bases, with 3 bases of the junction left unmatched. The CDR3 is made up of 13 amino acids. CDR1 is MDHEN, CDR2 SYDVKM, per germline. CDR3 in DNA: TGTGCCAGCAGTAAGGACAGGGGGCTTGGCTACACCTTC. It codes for CASSKDRGLGYTF.